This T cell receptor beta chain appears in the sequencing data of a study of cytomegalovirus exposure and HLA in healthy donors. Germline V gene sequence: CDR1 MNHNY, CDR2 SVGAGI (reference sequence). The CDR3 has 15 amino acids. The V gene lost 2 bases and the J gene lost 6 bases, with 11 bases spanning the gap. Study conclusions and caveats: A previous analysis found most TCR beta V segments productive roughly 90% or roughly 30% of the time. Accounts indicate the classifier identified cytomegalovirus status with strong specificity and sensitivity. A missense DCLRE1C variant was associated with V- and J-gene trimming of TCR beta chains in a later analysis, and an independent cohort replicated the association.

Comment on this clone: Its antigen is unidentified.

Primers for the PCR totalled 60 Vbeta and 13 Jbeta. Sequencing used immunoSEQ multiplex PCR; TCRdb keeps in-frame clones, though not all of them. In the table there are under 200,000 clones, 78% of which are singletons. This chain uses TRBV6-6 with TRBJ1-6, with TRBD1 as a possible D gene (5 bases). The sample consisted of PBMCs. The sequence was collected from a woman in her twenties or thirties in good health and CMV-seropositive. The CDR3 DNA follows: TGTGCCAGCAGTTACAGAGACAGCGCTAATTCACCCCTCCACTTT. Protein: CASSYRDSANSPLHF.